The T cell receptor (beta chain) described here comes from a study of T cells in Graves' hyperthyroidism and ophthalmopathy (dated by TCRdb to the late 2010s). In the study overall: To identify distinguishing TCR V-J signatures, a discovery cohort of 100 or so patients was used, comprising fewer than 45 with Graves' ophthalmopathy and approximately 57 with stable Graves' hyperthyroidism. Following sampling, methimazole starting at 30 mg daily was given to hyperthyroidism patients, and high-dose intravenous methylprednisolone was given to ophthalmopathy patients. Thyroid tissue and blood T-cell repertoires from several Graves' hyperthyroidism patients were also compared in the study. Prospective prediction of ophthalmopathy was tested in an independent validation cohort consisting of fewer than 20 hyperthyroidism patients and some 17 patients who later progressed to ophthalmopathy. The roughly 100 discovery patients were randomly split 7:3 into training and test sets. TCR Vbeta CDR3 sequencing of approximately 140 peripheral blood samples (about 45 ophthalmopathy, 75 or so hyperthyroidism and around 17 progressor patients) is reported in the paper.

A patient counted as having stable Graves' hyperthyroidism if no progression to ophthalmopathy occurred over 18 months of follow-up. Hyperthyroidism patients were newly diagnosed, with disease duration under 2 months, and aged 18 to 65 years. Any patient with an uncontrolled infection, another autoimmune disease, pregnancy or lactation was excluded. Diagnoses relied on clinical symptoms, serum thyroxine and TRAb, thyroid ultrasound and orbital computed tomography. Total RNA was extracted with Trizol reagent, and quality was checked on an Agilent 2100 Bioanalyzer. Overall results and qualifications from the work: Most expanded thyroid clonotypes (frequency above 0.001) were also detected in blood, suggesting blood repertoires may reflect thyroid immune responses. Sample size was not statistically predetermined, and investigators were not blinded to group allocation. In validation, progression to ophthalmopathy was predicted by the model with 55% to 71% sensitivity and around 75% specificity, a median of roughly six months before onset. A model built on a 13 V-J signature distinguished ophthalmopathy from stable hyperthyroidism, reaching 85% to 90% sensitivity and about 81% specificity in cross-validation and 80%/75% in testing.

The TCR beta CDR3 regions were amplified from the RNA transcripts. For the first round of RT-PCR on the TCR CDR3, the HTBI primer set was used together with the Qiagen OneStep RT-PCR kit. The libraries were constructed in a second round of multiplex PCR and then size-selected and purified. Paired-end sequencing of the libraries was performed with 100 bp reads on an Illumina HiSeq2000. On the study's bioinformatics: Raw data were processed with SOAPnuke, discarding reads with adapters, uncalled bases, mean Phred below 15, or no exact constant-primer or identifier match. High-quality paired reads were merged with COPE v1.2.5, and unique nucleotide sequences were defined as clonotypes. MiTCR v1.1 was used to align the clonotypes against IMGT TRBV, TRBD and TRBJ reference segments. Analysis was restricted to V-J combinations with a frequency above 0.0001, which covered roughly 99% of repertoires. The TCS score was defined as F50 (clonal expansion) divided by E x V (chaos), with BLOSUM62-based TCRdist calculated between CDR3 peptides within each V-J. Welch's t-statistics and random forest reduced fewer than 550 V-J features to roughly 13, which were used in a naive Bayes classifier (R e1071). The similarity between thyroid and blood repertoires was quantified using the Morisita-Horn index. TCRdb took the public reads, trimmed them with fastp at Q25, ran MiXCR for clone calling and kept in-frame beta chains. Here each entry gathers all rows of one CDR3 protein and keeps the most common genes and DNA. The V and J calls shown here were made by TCRdb, not taken from the authors' results. For this sample the table gives about 540,000 distinct CDR3 sequences, of which under 60% were detected only once. The ten largest clones add up to about 8% of the sample.

The germline V end is reduced by 5 bases and the J end by 6 bases; junction bases left unmatched: 7. From the cysteine up to the phenylalanine, the CDR3 has a length of 14 residues. Kept here is only the CDR3 DNA, which spans 42 bases and is read in frame from base 1. Looking up the germline V gene yields CDR1 SGHVS and CDR2 FQNEAQ. This clonotype was seen repeatedly, ten times or more. Its antigen has not been determined. It has no much larger one-base neighbor in the sample; base qualities were not kept. The chain is assembled from TRBV7-8 and TRBJ1-5, and TRBD1 aligns with 7 junction nucleotides. The sample taken for sequencing was peripheral blood or thyroid tissue (not recorded which). The sequence was obtained from a woman under 30 with Graves' hyperthyroidism. The CDR3 has the sequence CASSQQGFRQPQHF. In nucleotide form, the sequence is TGTGCCAGCAGCCAACAGGGGTTCCGTCAGCCCCAGCATTTT.